This T cell receptor (beta chain) emerged from a study of blood T cell repertoires in COVID-19 (TCRdb year 2020). Regarding the research as a whole: Samples from collaborators originated in the United States, Italy and Spain and spanned both the acute and convalescent phases of COVID-19. The material from the prospective study consisted of cDNA or gDNA derived from T cells, B-cell-depleted T cells, or PBMCs. Subjects who had been exposed to COVID-19, were actively infected with it, or had recovered from it provided the deeply sampled blood TCRbeta repertoires that made up the dataset. The repertoires were released in a freely available public database meant as a resource for research on the immune response to SARS-CoV-2. Samples were obtained from the ongoing ImmuneRACE study (first 160 participants) and from over 1,000 subjects provided by 6 global collaborators. Sample metadata almost always included a de-identified subject ID, COVID-19 status, age in years and sex. Where HLA class I and class II types were available, the types were taken from metadata supplied by the sample provider, not from assay-based typing.

About this clone itself: Its antigen is not yet known. No per-base quality is available; no much larger clone lies one base away.

What the study reported, not specific to this receptor: How much clinical and demographic metadata was included differed by source and by participant, and the metadata was provided uncurated.

Trimmed from V: 5 bases; trimmed from J: 2 bases; junction bases lacking a gene match: 8. Taken from cysteine to phenylalanine, the CDR3 has 15 residues. Only the CDR3 region is kept as DNA, spanning 45 bases read in frame from base 1. The CDR1 and CDR2 encoded by the germline V gene are MDHEN and SYDVKM. TCRbeta CDR3 regions were amplified from genomic DNA by means of the immunoSEQ Assay, a bias-controlled multiplex PCR. The paper's data handling went like this. The number of nucleated cells in each sample was estimated by amplification of reference gene primers within the assay. Sequence reads were collapsed and filtered to measure the absolute abundance of every unique TCRbeta CDR3 rearrangement. For each sample, productive Simpson clonality was calculated by taking the square root of Simpson's diversity index across productive rearrangements. TCRdb holds this immuneACCESS table with in-frame rearrangements only. Some clones are missing; in checked studies, unresolved V genes explain under half, and the rest has no known cause. That table gives V, J and clone size, and the DNA gave D and trimming. Present in this sample are 140,000 or so clones, around 84% of which were seen just once. The top ten clonotypes cover around 5% of the sample.

Each collaborating institution followed its own protocols to collect whole blood in K2EDTA tubes. For TCRbeta analysis, collaborators shipped samples as frozen whole blood, isolated PBMCs, or DNA extracted from either of those sample types. The receptor comes from a human donor in a cohort sampled during active COVID-19. The sample consisted of peripheral blood. The chain is encoded by TRBV28 joined to TRBJ2-7; 8 central nucleotides agree with TRBD1. The DNA sequence is TGTGCCAGCAGTCAGGGGACAGGCCAAACCTACGAGCAGTACTTC. It is translated as CASSQGTGQTYEQYF. Reference TRBV28 and TRBJ2-7 genes cover what lies past the CDR3, so the full variable domain is DVKVTQSSRYLVKRTGEKVFLECVQDMDHENMFWYRQDPGLGLRLIYFSYDVKMKEKGDIPEGYSVSREKKERFSLILESASTNQTSMYLCASSQGTGQTYEQYFGPGTRLTVT.